The 25 T cell receptor beta chains in this list originate from one sample, sequenced in a study of cytomegalovirus exposure and HLA in healthy donors. The PCR contained 60 Vbeta and 13 Jbeta primers. Profiling relied on immunoSEQ multiplex PCR, and the TCRdb table lists in-frame clones only, not all of them. The repertoire holds under 200,000 clones, with about 80% as singletons. Material: PBMCs. The receptors shown here come from a woman aged 25 to 39 in good health and CMV-seropositive.

The J gene is TRBJ1-5, the V gene TRBV6-5; D may be TRBD1 (6 bases). The V gene lost 4 bases and the J gene lost 4 bases, with 11 bases spanning the gap. The germline V gene encodes CDR1 MNHEY and CDR2 SVGAGI. The CDR3 has 14 amino acids. CDR3 amino acids: CASSFDRSNQPQHF. The CDR3 DNA sequence: TGTGCCAGCAGTTTCGACAGGTCGAATCAGCCCCAGCATTTT.

This clone was seen only once. The V call is TRBV5-6, the J call TRBJ1-1, with D unresolved. Germline V gene lookup returns CDR1 SGHDT and CDR2 YYEEEE. This CDR3 region has 13 residues. V was trimmed by 0 bases and J by 8 bases, leaving 11 bases between them. The chain's CDR3 is CASSLGRETEAFF. Written as DNA, the CDR3 is TGTGCCAGCAGCTTGGGGCGGGAAACCGAAGCTTTCTTT.

The genes are TRBV11-3 and TRBJ2-7; D not resolved. Trimming shortened V by 0 bases and J by 1 base, and 7 bases separated the two germline ends. The CDR3 sequence is 14 residues long. The germline CDR1 and CDR2 sequences are SGHNT and YENEEA. The CDR3, as DNA: TGTGCCAGCAGCTTAGAACCACATTCCTACGAGCAGTACTTC. This translates into CASSLEPHSYEQYF.

J is TRBJ1-4 and V is TRBV5-4; TRBD1 aligns across 10 bases. The J segment lost 6 bases and the V segment lost 4 bases, leaving 6 bases of the junction unmatched. The CDR3 loop spans 15 amino acids. Germline V gives CDR1 SGHNT, CDR2 YYREEE (reference sequence). The CDR3 bases are TGTGCCAGCAGCAAACCGGGACAGGGGCATGAAAAACTGTTTTTT. Translation gives CASSKPGQGHEKLFF.

In its sample, this clone was seen once. The chain joins TRBV25-1 to TRBJ1-2, with 7 positions matching TRBD1. The trim removed 5 bases at V and 2 bases at J, leaving 5 bases unmatched. The CDR3 sequence is 14 residues long. Germline values: CDR1 MGHDK, CDR2 SYGVNS. The CDR3 nucleotides are TGTGCCAGCAGTTGGGACAGATCCAACTATGGCTACACCTTC. Its protein product is CASSWDRSNYGYTF.

The gene calls are TRBV7-8 and TRBJ2-2; the D is unclear. CDR1 is SGHVS, CDR2 FQNEAQ, per germline. The CDR3 runs to 11 residues. Trimming shortened V by 3 bases and J by 9 bases, and 5 bases separated the two germline ends. Written as DNA, the CDR3 is TGTGCCAGCAGCTTTGAGAGGGAGCTGTTTTTT. Translating gives CASSFERELFF.

This sequence joins TRBV27 and TRBJ2-3; D ambiguous. V lost 2 bases and J 6 bases, leaving 12 bases between the germline ends. The CDR3 is 14 residues long. Looked up from germline, CDR1 is MNHEY and CDR2 is SMNVEV (reference sequence). The CDR3 region is CASSLGLTQDTQYF. The CDR3 bases are TGTGCCAGCAGTTTAGGGCTGACGCAGGATACGCAGTATTTT.

This clone appeared once. The genes are TRBV29-1 and TRBJ1-5; D is perhaps TRBD1 (6 bases). V gave up 7 bases and J gave up 4 bases, with 17 bases separating them. The CDR3 is 14 residues long. Looked up from germline, CDR1 is SQVTM and CDR2 is ANQGSEA. The CDR3 sequence is CSAGLGGPNQPQHF. The CDR3 DNA sequence: TGCAGCGCCGGGCTGGGGGGGCCAAATCAGCCCCAGCATTTT.

To note about this clone: One junction end disagrees with the germline gene, perhaps due to a read error. V and J are TRBV13 and TRBJ2-7, with 12 bases lining up with TRBD2. From germline, CDR1 is PRHDT and CDR2 FYEKMQ (reference sequence). The CDR3 sequence is 16 residues long. The CDR3 DNA sequence: TGTGCCAGCAGTCACACTAGCGGGGGGTTCCCCTACAAGCAGTACTTC. Translated: CASSHTSGGFPYKQYF.

In this sample, this clone turned up once. In nucleotides, the CDR3 is TGCGCCAGCAGCTTGGGCGACAGCTCCTACGAGCAGTACTTC. Its translation is CASSLGDSSYEQYF. The genes are TRBV5-1 and TRBJ2-7, with a possible D match to TRBD1 (5 bases). Germline CDR1 SGHRS, CDR2 YFSETQ. V gave up 0 bases and J gave up 0 bases, with 7 bases separating them. This CDR3 comprises 14 residues.

The rearrangement joins TRBV5-6 to TRBJ2-1, with D possibly being TRBD2 (6 bases). Germline loops: CDR1 SGHDT, CDR2 YYEEEE. Between the trimmed V and J ends, which lost 4 bases and 8 bases, there was a span of 19 bases. The CDR3 sequence is 15 residues long. Written as DNA, the CDR3 is TGTGCCAGCAGCCCGCCTTCGGGGGAAGGGCATGAGCAGTTCTTC. This sequence encodes CASSPPSGEGHEQFF.

The V and J genes are TRBV5-1 and TRBJ2-5, with D perhaps matching TRBD1 (6 bases). This CDR3 region has 14 residues. Germline V lookup: CDR1 SGHRS, CDR2 YFSETQ. The ends were cut back, 3 bases at V and 2 bases at J, with 11 bases in the middle. CDR3 DNA sequence: TGCGCCAGCAGCTCGAGGACAGATCAAGAGACCCAGTACTTC. It translates to CASSSRTDQETQYF.

The chain links TRBV7-9 to TRBJ1-5, with D unclear. Trimming removed 4 bases at V and 0 bases at J, with 10 bases between. The CDR3 length is 15 residues. Germline V gene lookup returns CDR1 SEHNR and CDR2 FQNEAQ (reference sequence). CDR3 in amino acids: CASSSSGHSNQPQHF. The CDR3 DNA reads as TGTGCCAGCAGCTCAAGCGGGCATAGCAATCAGCCCCAGCATTTT.

This chain joins TRBV9 and TRBJ1-4, with D tentatively TRBD1 (6 bases). V lost 3 bases, J lost 7 bases, and 10 bases lay in between. Germline V lookup: CDR1 SGDLS, CDR2 YYNGEE. This CDR3 is 13 amino acids long. The chain's CDR3 is CASSEGTSEKLFF. The CDR3, as DNA: TGTGCCAGCAGCGAGGGGACATCTGAAAAACTGTTTTTT.

The rearrangement joins TRBV21-1 to TRBJ2-7; the table's D gene call, TRBD2, was not cross checked with the DNA. TRBV21-1 is shown as a pseudogene. The CDR3 has 15 amino acids. In DNA form, the CDR3 reads TGTGCCAGCAGCATTGAAAAGGATGAGGTCGACGAGCAGTACTTC. As protein: CASSIEKDEVDEQYF.

The genes are TRBV9 and TRBJ2-2; D may be TRBD2 (7 bases). Between the trimmed V and J ends, which lost 2 bases and 6 bases, there was a span of 14 bases. CDR1 SGDLS and CDR2 YYNGEE come from the germline V gene. This CDR3 region has 15 residues. In DNA form, the CDR3 reads TGTGCCAGCAGCGTCGGGGGGCGGTCGGCCGGGGAGCTGTTTTTT. It yields the protein CASSVGGRSAGELFF.

The chain links TRBV6-1 to TRBJ1-3, with D maybe TRBD1 (6 bases). The CDR3 loop spans 17 amino acids. Trimming removed 0 bases at V and 4 bases at J, with 16 bases between. CDR1 MNHNS and CDR2 SASEGT come from the germline V gene. The CDR3 sequence is CASSEAVSRGAGNTIYF. CDR3 bases: TGTGCCAGCAGTGAAGCAGTAAGTCGGGGGGCCGGAAACACCATATATTTT.

The chain is built from TRBV30 and TRBJ2-1, with TRBD2 matching 7 bases. CDR1 is GTSNPN, CDR2 SVGIG, per germline (reference sequence). The ends lost 3 bases at V and 0 bases at J; junction bases unmatched: 2. The CDR3 extends over 14 amino acids. In nucleotides, the CDR3 is TGTGCCTGGAGAAGCGGGGCCTCCTACAATGAGCAGTTCTTC. Translation: CAWRSGASYNEQFF.

This rearrangement joins TRBV11-3 to TRBJ2-3, with TRBD1 identical over 7 bases. Trimming removed 4 bases from V and 0 bases from J; junction bases left unmatched: 13. This CDR3 is built from 18 residues. CDR1 is SGHNT, CDR2 YENEEA, per germline. CDR3 nucleotide sequence: TGTGCCAGCAGCTCCGGGACAGAGAGCGCTTTGAGCACAGATACGCAGTATTTT. This translates into CASSSGTESALSTDTQYF.

This clone was detected a few times. The chain recombines TRBV7-9 with TRBJ1-2; tentatively, D is TRBD1 (5 bases). V lost 5 bases and J lost 8, with 18 bases in between. Germline V lookup: CDR1 SEHNR, CDR2 FQNEAQ (reference sequence). This CDR3 spans 14 amino acids. DNA for the CDR3: TGTGCCAGCAGCCCCCGGACAACGACCCGGGGCTACACCTTC. Protein: CASSPRTTTRGYTF.

The chain carries TRBV7-8 and TRBJ1-2; D is possibly TRBD1 (5 bases). This CDR3 spans 14 amino acids. The germline V and J ends were trimmed by 1 base and 8 bases, with 14 bases remaining between them. The V gene's germline CDR1 is SGHVS and CDR2 FQNEAQ. The CDR3 sequence is CASSLGLGPGGYTF. CDR3 coding DNA: TGTGCCAGCAGCTTAGGTCTGGGGCCGGGCGGCTACACCTTC.

This chain connects TRBV4-1 to TRBJ2-7; a weak D match, TRBD2 (6 bases). Trimming left V 6 bases short and J 2 bases short, with 17 bases between. Germline lookup yields CDR1 MGHRA and CDR2 YSYEKL. The CDR3 has 15 residues. The CDR3 nucleotides are TGCGCCAGCAGTCGAATTAGCGGAGCTCCCTACGAGCAGTACTTC. This encodes CASSRISGAPYEQYF.

The chain is built from TRBV27 and TRBJ2-2; 8 nucleotides line up with TRBD1. In germline, CDR1 is MNHEY, CDR2 SMNVEV (reference sequence). CDR3 length: 16 residues. The J segment lost 1 base and the V segment lost 1 base, leaving 2 bases of the junction unmatched. The CDR3 is CASSLLDRVNTGELFF. The CDR3 DNA follows: TGTGCCAGCAGTTTATTGGACAGGGTGAACACCGGGGAGCTGTTTTTT.

This chain joins TRBV5-4 and TRBJ2-3; a weak D match, TRBD1 (5 bases). Per germline, CDR1 SGHNT and CDR2 YYREEE (reference sequence). Between the trimmed V and J ends, which lost 0 bases and 2 bases, there was a span of 10 bases. This CDR3 has 15 residues. The CDR3 sequence is CASSLGGDYTDTQYF. CDR3 nucleotides: TGTGCCAGCAGCTTGGGGGGCGATTACACAGATACGCAGTATTTT.

The rearrangement links TRBV4-3 to TRBJ1-4, with D unresolved. Trimming left V 0 bases short and J 0 bases short, with 5 bases between. The CDR3 totals 15 residues. Germline CDR1 is LGHNA and CDR2 is YSLEER. The CDR3 DNA follows: TGCGCCAGCAGCCAAGATCTAGCAACTAATGAAAAACTGTTTTTT. It is translated as CASSQDLATNEKLFF.